The 27 T cell receptor beta chains given below trace back to one sample, sequenced in a study of blood T cell repertoires in COVID-19. Measured with immunoSEQ multiplex PCR; TCRdb has only the in-frame clones, and not every one. The sample includes 110,000 to 150,000 clones, 82% of them seen just once. Material: peripheral blood. The receptors derive from an elderly woman with acute or convalescent COVID-19.

The chain employs TRBV6-1 and TRBJ2-7; perhaps TRBD2 as D (5 bases). The CDR3 is 16 residues long. In germline, CDR1 is MNHNS, CDR2 SASEGT. The V gene lost 0 bases and the J gene lost 4 bases, with 16 bases spanning the gap. The CDR3 sequence: CASSEALRGSWYEQYF. CDR3 DNA: TGTGCCAGCAGTGAAGCCCTCCGGGGTTCGTGGTACGAGCAGTACTTC.

This clone was picked up a small number of times. V and J are TRBV6-5 and TRBJ1-1; possible D gene TRBD1, 5 bases. CDR1 is MNHEY and CDR2 is SVGAGI in the germline V gene. This CDR3 comprises 13 residues. V gave up 8 bases and J gave up 0 bases, with 10 bases separating them. In nucleotides, the CDR3 is TGTGCCAGCGCGGCAGGGCTGAACACTGAAGCTTTCTTT. It specifies CASAAGLNTEAFF.

J is TRBJ1-4 and V is TRBV15, with 11 bases fitting TRBD1. The V gene's germline CDR1 is LNHNV and CDR2 YYDKDF (reference sequence). The CDR3 extends over 16 amino acids. With V trimmed by 3 bases and J by 7 bases, 7 bases remained unmatched. The CDR3 bases are TGTGCCACCAGCAGGGAGGAAGGGACAGGGGGTGAAAAACTGTTTTTT. Protein sequence: CATSREEGTGGEKLFF.

This clone showed up just once. The chain joins TRBV10-3 to TRBJ1-1; D perhaps matches TRBD1 (5 bases). Looked up from germline, CDR1 is ENHRY and CDR2 is SYGVKD. CDR3 length: 13 amino acids. The V gene lost 11 bases and the J gene lost 0 bases, with 13 bases spanning the gap. For the CDR3, the DNA is TGTGCCGCTCAACAGGAGCTGAACACTGAAGCTTTCTTT. Protein: CAAQQELNTEAFF.

J is TRBJ2-7 and V is TRBV28; TRBD2 matches 9 bases. The CDR3 length is 14 residues. Germline values: CDR1 MDHEN, CDR2 SYDVKM. After removal of 6 bases from V and 0 bases from J, the junction contained 3 bases not matched to a gene. DNA of the CDR3: TGTGCCAGCAGGCTAGCGGGACACTCCTACGAGCAGTACTTC. Protein sequence: CASRLAGHSYEQYF. The whole variable domain, remainder taken from reference TRBV28 and TRBJ2-7, is DVKVTQSSRYLVKRTGEKVFLECVQDMDHENMFWYRQDPGLGLRLIYFSYDVKMKEKGDIPEGYSVSREKKERFSLILESASTNQTSMYLCASRLAGHSYEQYFGPGTRLTVT.

This clone was picked up a small number of times. The chain combines TRBV30 with TRBJ1-4; TRBD1 is a possible D gene (6 bases). Germline V lookup: CDR1 GTSNPN, CDR2 SVGIG (reference sequence). V gave up 6 bases and J gave up 0 bases, with 11 bases separating them. This CDR3 comprises 14 residues. CDR3 region: CACPQGATNEKLFF. In DNA form, the CDR3 reads TGTGCCTGCCCACAGGGCGCAACTAATGAAAAACTGTTTTTT.

This clone was observed a handful of times. The chain links TRBV3-1 (or the pseudogene TRBV3-2) to TRBJ2-7, with 8 bases matching TRBD2. Germline trimming cut 4 bases from V and 6 bases from J; bases unmatched to any gene: 8. The CDR3 runs 14 residues. Germline CDR1 is LGHDT and CDR2 is YNNKEL (reference sequence). The CDR3 DNA sequence: TGTGCCAGCAGCCCGGGACTAGTCTTCCCCGAGCAGTACTTC. Protein: CASSPGLVFPEQYF.

The chain carries TRBV2 and TRBJ2-1; D call uncertain. The germline V gene encodes CDR1 SNHLY and CDR2 FYNNEI. V was cut by 9 bases and J by 4 bases, with 7 bases left in between. The CDR3 is 11 amino acids. The CDR3, as DNA: TGTGCCAGTCAGCGTTACAATGAGCAGTTCTTC. Translated, it gives CASQRYNEQFF.

About this clone itself: Compared with germline, one end of the junction differs, possibly owing to a read error. The rearrangement joins TRBV11-3 to TRBJ1-2, with D possibly being TRBD1 (6 bases). The germline gives CDR1 SGHNT, CDR2 YENEEA. The CDR3 is made up of 16 amino acids. As DNA, the CDR3 is TGTGCCAGCAGATTAGAGGTAGGACAGACTCACTATGGCTACACCTTC. It codes for CASRLEVGQTHYGYTF.

The chain employs TRBV2 and TRBJ1-4; no definite D call. V was trimmed by 2 bases and J by 3 bases, leaving 7 bases between them. The CDR3 extends over 14 amino acids. Germline-derived CDR1 and CDR2 are SNHLY and FYNNEI. As DNA, the CDR3 is TGTGCCAGCAGTGAAACAGCCTCTAATGAAAAACTGTTTTTT. This gives the protein CASSETASNEKLFF.

V gene TRBV12-3 or TRBV12-4 combines with J gene TRBJ1-6; D is possibly TRBD1 (6 bases). V was pared by 4 bases and J by 15 bases, with 16 bases between. The CDR3 consists of 13 residues. The CDR3 region is CASSSLGQNFLHF. CDR3 coding DNA: TGTGCCAGCAGTTCTCTTGGACAGAACTTCCTCCACTTT.

This clone was detected a few times. V gene TRBV5-1 combines with J gene TRBJ2-2; D not certain. Per the germline V gene, CDR1 is SGHRS and CDR2 is YFSETQ. The CDR3 spans 13 residues. V shed 7 bases and J shed 1 base, with 8 bases lying between them. The CDR3 spells CASRPRNTGELFF. For the CDR3, the DNA is TGCGCCAGCCGCCCTAGGAACACCGGGGAGCTGTTTTTT.

The rearrangement links TRBV5-6 to TRBJ1-6; 8 bases line up with TRBD1. The junction had 4 bases not matched to a gene; V was cut back by 4 bases and J by 1 base. The CDR3 totals 16 residues. CDR1 is SGHDT and CDR2 is YYEEEE in the germline V gene. The CDR3 nucleotides read TGTGCCAGCAGCCCCGGACAGGGATCCTATAATTCACCCCTCCACTTT. Translated: CASSPGQGSYNSPLHF. The full variable domain, its missing parts supplied by reference TRBV5-6 and TRBJ1-6, is DAGVTQSPTHLIKTRGQQVTLRCSPKSGHDTVSWYQQALGQGPQFIFQYYEEEERQRGNFPDRFSGHQFPNYSSELNVNALLLGDSALYLCASSPGQGSYNSPLHFGNGTRLTVT.

V gene TRBV5-1 combines with J gene TRBJ2-3; possibly TRBD2 for D (6 bases). The germline V and J ends were trimmed by 4 bases and 9 bases, with 15 bases remaining between them. CDR1 and CDR2 (germline): SGHRS, YFSETQ. The length of the CDR3 is 13 residues. The chain's CDR3 is CASSPSGEATQYF. The CDR3 nucleotides are TGCGCCAGCAGCCCCTCGGGGGAGGCAACGCAGTATTTT.

The V call is TRBV10-2, the J call TRBJ1-5, with D possibly TRBD1 on 5 matching bases. The germline V gene encodes CDR1 WSHSY and CDR2 SAAADI. The CDR3 extends over 17 amino acids. Trimming pared 5 bases from V and 6 bases from J, leaving 23 bases between. The CDR3 nucleotides are TGCGCCAGCAGTAAGACCCCATTCGACAGACACGGTCAGCCCCAGCATTTT. Translated: CASSKTPFDRHGQPQHF.

V gene TRBV5-5 combines with J gene TRBJ1-5; 7 bases map to TRBD1. The CDR3 is 14 amino acids. Germline V CDR1 and CDR2: SGHKS, YYEKEE (reference sequence). V shed 3 bases and J 7 bases; nucleotides not matched to a gene: 7. The CDR3 bases are TGTGCCAGCAGCTCAATTATCAGGGGGCAGCCCCAGCATTTT. Translating gives CASSSIIRGQPQHF.

J is TRBJ2-1 and V is TRBV27; TRBD2 is a possible D gene (6 bases). Trimming shortened V by 3 bases and J by 7 bases, and 13 bases separated the two germline ends. From germline, CDR1 is MNHEY and CDR2 SMNVEV (reference sequence). This CDR3 has 14 residues. CDR3 DNA sequence: TGTGCCAGCAGTTTTGGGACCAGCGGGAATGAGCAGTTCTTC. It encodes CASSFGTSGNEQFF.

Only a few counts were recorded for this clone. The V and J genes are TRBV28 and TRBJ1-1, with TRBD1 identical over 7 bases. This CDR3 has 14 residues. V lost 3 bases and J lost 6; bases outside the gene matches: 7. CDR1 and CDR2 (germline): MDHEN, SYDVKM. The CDR3 nucleotides are TGTGCCAGCAGTTTCTCGAGGGGGCGGTCTGAAGCTTTCTTT. Its translation: CASSFSRGRSEAFF.

This clone appeared a few times. The same CDR3 arises from other DNA sequences in this sample as well. The chain joins TRBV12-3 or TRBV12-4 to TRBJ2-5, with unresolved D. The V end lost 1 base, the J end lost 3 bases, and 6 bases lay between the germline ends. The CDR3 loop spans 13 amino acids. CDR3 sequence (DNA): TGTGCCAGCAGTTTAGGGCAGAAAGAGACCCAGTACTTC. Translated: CASSLGQKETQYF.

This clone has a single count. The V and J genes are TRBV2 and TRBJ2-5, with 11 bases that match TRBD2. J was trimmed by 4 bases and V by 2 bases; bases with no gene match: 6. This CDR3 is 16 amino acids long. Germline-derived CDR1 and CDR2 are SNHLY and FYNNEI. CDR3 sequence (DNA): TGTGCCAGCAGTGAATCCTTAGCGGGAGGGGGAGAGACCCAGTACTTC. Translation: CASSESLAGGGETQYF.

V usage is TRBV4-1 and J usage is TRBJ2-6; TRBD2 aligns across 10 bases. There are 20 residues in the CDR3. CDR1 MGHRA and CDR2 YSYEKL come from the germline V gene. V lost 4 bases and J lost 0; bases outside the gene matches: 12. Written as DNA, the CDR3 is TGCGCCAGCAGCCCCTATGGGCTAGCGGGAGTGCGCTCTGGGGCCAACGTCCTGACTTTC. It encodes CASSPYGLAGVRSGANVLTF.

The J gene is TRBJ1-3, the V gene TRBV4-1, with D possibly TRBD1 on 5 matching bases. Germline lookup yields CDR1 MGHRA and CDR2 YSYEKL. The V and J ends lost 4 bases and 0 bases respectively, with 16 bases between them. The CDR3 length is 17 residues. This chain's CDR3 is CASSPGGARGSGNTIYF. In DNA, the CDR3 is TGCGCCAGCAGCCCGGGGGGTGCGCGGGGCTCTGGAAACACCATATATTTT.

CDR3 region: CASSFNRGQGEAFF. CDR3 nucleotide sequence: TGTGCCAGCAGTTTTAACAGGGGGCAGGGTGAAGCTTTCTTT. This sequence joins TRBV27 and TRBJ1-1; 9 nucleotides agree with TRBD1. The CDR3 is 14 residues long. The V segment lost 3 bases and the J segment 7 bases; nucleotides outside the gene matches: 6. Germline assignment: CDR1 MNHEY and CDR2 SMNVEV (reference sequence).

The chain carries TRBV6-6 and TRBJ2-7; 9 bases fit TRBD2. V shed 8 bases, J shed 3 bases, and the junction held 11 bases outside the gene matches. CDR1 and CDR2 (germline): MNHNY, SVGAGI (reference sequence). The CDR3 length is 15 residues. In DNA, the CDR3 is TGTGCCAGCGATCCTAGCGGGGTCCCCAACTACGAGCAGTACTTC. This sequence encodes CASDPSGVPNYEQYF.

This chain uses TRBV3-1 (or the pseudogene TRBV3-2) with TRBJ2-7; D uncertain. V lost 4 bases, J lost 0 bases, and 10 bases lay in between. Germline V gene lookup returns CDR1 LGHDT and CDR2 YNNKEL (reference sequence). The CDR3 loop spans 14 amino acids. CDR3 DNA: TGTGCCAGCAGCCCCCAGTCTCCCTCCTACGAGCAGTACTTC. Its protein is CASSPQSPSYEQYF.

This clone was counted only a few times. The chain couples TRBV5-1 to TRBJ1-2; D call uncertain. CDR1 is SGHRS, CDR2 YFSETQ, per germline. The germline V and J ends were trimmed by 4 bases and 6 bases, with 16 bases remaining between them. The CDR3 is 14 amino acids. The CDR3 is CASSPAPGGNGYTF. CDR3 coding DNA: TGCGCCAGCAGCCCCGCTCCGGGAGGAAATGGCTACACCTTC.

The gene calls are TRBV20-1 and TRBJ2-1; TRBD1 agrees at 7 bases. CDR3 size: 10 residues. The germline gives CDR1 DFQATT, CDR2 SNEGSKA (reference sequence). CDR3 sequence reads: CSTGDYKQFF. For the CDR3, the DNA is TGCAGCACAGGGGATTATAAGCAGTTCTTC.